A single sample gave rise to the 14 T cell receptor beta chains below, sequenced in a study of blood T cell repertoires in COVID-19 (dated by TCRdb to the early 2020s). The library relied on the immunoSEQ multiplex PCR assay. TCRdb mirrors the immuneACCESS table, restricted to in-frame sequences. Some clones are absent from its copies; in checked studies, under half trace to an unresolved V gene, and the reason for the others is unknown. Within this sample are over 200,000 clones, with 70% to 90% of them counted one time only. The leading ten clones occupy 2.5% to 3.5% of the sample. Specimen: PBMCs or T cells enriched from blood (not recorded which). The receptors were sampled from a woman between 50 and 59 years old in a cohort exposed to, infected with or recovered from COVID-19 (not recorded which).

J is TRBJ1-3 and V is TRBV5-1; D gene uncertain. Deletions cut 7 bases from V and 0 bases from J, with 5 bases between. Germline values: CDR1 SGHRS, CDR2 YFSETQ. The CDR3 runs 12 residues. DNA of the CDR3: TGCGCCAGCCGGGACTCTGGAAACACCATATATTTT. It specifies CASRDSGNTIYF.

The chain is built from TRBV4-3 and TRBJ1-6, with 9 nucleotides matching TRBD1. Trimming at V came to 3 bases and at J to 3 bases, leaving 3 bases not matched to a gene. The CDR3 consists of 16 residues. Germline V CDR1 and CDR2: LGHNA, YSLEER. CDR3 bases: TGCGCCAGCAGCCAGGGACAGGGCTTCTATAATTCACCCCTCCACTTT. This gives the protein CASSQGQGFYNSPLHF.

This CDR3 reads CASSRASYEQYF. As DNA, the CDR3 is TGTGCCAGCAGCCGCGCTTCCTACGAGCAGTACTTC. V is TRBV3-1 (or the pseudogene TRBV3-2) and J is TRBJ2-7; D ambiguous. The CDR3 runs to 12 residues. The V gene's germline CDR1 is LGHDT and CDR2 YNNKEL (reference sequence). The V gene lost 4 bases and the J gene lost 1 base, with 5 bases spanning the gap.

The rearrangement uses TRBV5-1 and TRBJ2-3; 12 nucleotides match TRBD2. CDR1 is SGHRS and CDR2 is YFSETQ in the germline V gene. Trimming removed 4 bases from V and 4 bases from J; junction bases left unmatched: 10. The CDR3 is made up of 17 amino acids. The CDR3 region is CASSPEPLAGGPDTQYF. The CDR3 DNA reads TGCGCCAGCAGCCCCGAACCCCTAGCGGGGGGGCCAGATACGCAGTATTTT.

The CDR3 loop is CASSRLEGSRSGTEAFF. As DNA, the CDR3 is TGCGCCAGCAGCCGCCTGGAGGGGTCAAGATCGGGCACTGAAGCTTTCTTT. V usage is TRBV4-3 and J usage is TRBJ1-1; perhaps TRBD1 as D (5 bases). Germline V gene sequence: CDR1 LGHNA, CDR2 YSLEER. This CDR3 region has 17 residues. Trimming pared 4 bases from V and 4 bases from J, leaving 22 bases between.

CDR3 in amino acids: CASSLGFQLFF. CDR3 nucleotides: TGTGCCAGCAGCCTCGGTTTCCAACTGTTTTTT. The chain joins TRBV6-2 or TRBV6-3 to TRBJ1-4; D ambiguous. V lost 6 bases and J 12 bases, leaving 11 bases between the germline ends. CDR1 and CDR2 from the germline V gene are MNHEY and SVGEGT. This CDR3 contains 11 residues.

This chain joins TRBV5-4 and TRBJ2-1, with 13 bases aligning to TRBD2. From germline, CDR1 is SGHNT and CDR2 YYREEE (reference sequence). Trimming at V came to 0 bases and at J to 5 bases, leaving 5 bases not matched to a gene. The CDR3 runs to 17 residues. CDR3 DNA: TGTGCCAGCAGCTTGGATCCGGGACTAGCGGGGAACAATGAGCAGTTCTTC. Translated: CASSLDPGLAGNNEQFF.

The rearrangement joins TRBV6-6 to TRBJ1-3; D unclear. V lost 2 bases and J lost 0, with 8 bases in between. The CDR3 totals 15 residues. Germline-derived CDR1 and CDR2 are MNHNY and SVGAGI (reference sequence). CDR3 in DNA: TGTGCCAGCAGTTACACAGCCTTCTCTGGAAACACCATATATTTT. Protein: CASSYTAFSGNTIYF.

In nucleotides, the CDR3 is TGTGCCTGGAGTGTTCAGGGGGCCTACTATGGCTACACCTTC. This translates into CAWSVQGAYYGYTF. The chain combines TRBV30 with TRBJ1-2, with 8 bases that match TRBD1. Germline trimming cut 0 bases from V and 3 bases from J; bases unmatched to any gene: 3. CDR1 is GTSNPN and CDR2 is SVGIG in the germline V gene (reference sequence). The CDR3 length is 14 residues.

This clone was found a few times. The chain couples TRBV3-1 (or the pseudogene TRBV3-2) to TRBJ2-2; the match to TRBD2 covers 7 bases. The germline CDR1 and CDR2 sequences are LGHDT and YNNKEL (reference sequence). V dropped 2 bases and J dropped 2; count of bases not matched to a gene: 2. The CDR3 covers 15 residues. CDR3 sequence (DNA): TGTGCCAGCAGCCAATGGGACTACAACACCGGGGAGCTGTTTTTT. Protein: CASSQWDYNTGELFF.

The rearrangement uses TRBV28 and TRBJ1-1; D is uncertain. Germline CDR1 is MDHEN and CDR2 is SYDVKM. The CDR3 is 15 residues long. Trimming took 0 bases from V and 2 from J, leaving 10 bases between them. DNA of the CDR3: TGTGCCAGCAGTTTATGGCGAGACTCAAACACTGAAGCTTTCTTT. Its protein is CASSLWRDSNTEAFF.

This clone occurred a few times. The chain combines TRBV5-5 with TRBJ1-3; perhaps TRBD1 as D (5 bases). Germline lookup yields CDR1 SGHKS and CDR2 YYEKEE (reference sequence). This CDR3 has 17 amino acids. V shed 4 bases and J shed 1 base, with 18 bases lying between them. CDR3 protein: CASSPGAGLTSGNTIYF. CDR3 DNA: TGTGCCAGCAGCCCCGGGGCGGGATTGACTTCTGGAAACACCATATATTTT.

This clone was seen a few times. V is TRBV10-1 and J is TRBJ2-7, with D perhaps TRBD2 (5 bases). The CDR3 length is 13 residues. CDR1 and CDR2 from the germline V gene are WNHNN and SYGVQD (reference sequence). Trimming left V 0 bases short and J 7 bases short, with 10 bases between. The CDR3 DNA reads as TGCGCCAGCAGTGAGTCAAGGCCGGGGGAGCAGTACTTC. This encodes CASSESRPGEQYF.

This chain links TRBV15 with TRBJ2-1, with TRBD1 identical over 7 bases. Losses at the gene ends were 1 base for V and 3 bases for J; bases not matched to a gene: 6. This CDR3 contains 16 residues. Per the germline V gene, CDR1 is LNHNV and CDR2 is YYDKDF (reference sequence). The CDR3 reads CATSRVTGDNYNEQFF. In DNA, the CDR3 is TGTGCCACCAGCAGAGTAACAGGGGATAACTACAATGAGCAGTTCTTC.